The rows below give T cell receptor beta chains drawn from one sample of a study of PD-L1 blockade in urothelial cancer. Some clones are missing from TCRdb's copy, which holds only in-frame ones; the method was immunoSEQ multiplex PCR. The sample lists 40,000 to 55,000 clones, approximately 90% seen once, with 2.4% in the top ten. This specimen consisted of PBMCs, obtained around atezolizumab (anti-PD-L1) treatment. The receptors originated from a man in his sixties with urothelial cancer. Each CDR3 is given with its conserved first and last residue. Each record gives: J gene, V gene, clone size, CDR3 protein. Clone size, where shown, is once, few, many, or a class for clones that have expanded.

j_call: TRBJ2-5; v_call: TRBV19; clone_size: -; cdr3_aa: CASSIIGTGGAGETQYF
j_call: TRBJ1-2; v_call: TRBV4-1; clone_size: once; cdr3_aa: CASSQETGLNGYTF
j_call: TRBJ2-1; v_call: TRBV5-1; clone_size: -; cdr3_aa: CASSRTGNEQFF
j_call: TRBJ2-6; v_call: TRBV11-2; clone_size: -; cdr3_aa: CASSFRTETSGANVLTF
j_call: TRBJ2-3; v_call: TRBV7-7; clone_size: -; cdr3_aa: CASSLNRGTDTQYF
j_call: TRBJ1-1; v_call: TRBV4-2; clone_size: few; cdr3_aa: CASSRSTGDYTEAFF
j_call: TRBJ1-1; v_call: TRBV19; clone_size: few; cdr3_aa: CASSIDELTEAFF
j_call: TRBJ2-6; v_call: TRBV19; clone_size: -; cdr3_aa: CASSIQGLSGANVLTF
j_call: TRBJ2-7; v_call: TRBV11-2; clone_size: -; cdr3_aa: CASSLLRAGNHEQYF
j_call: TRBJ2-3; v_call: TRBV11-2; clone_size: -; cdr3_aa: CASSRDRGDTQYF
j_call: TRBJ2-5; v_call: TRBV9; clone_size: once; cdr3_aa: CASSTRPDSGGGTQYF
j_call: TRBJ1-1; v_call: TRBV5-6; clone_size: -; cdr3_aa: CASSSVVQNTEAFF
j_call: TRBJ2-7; v_call: TRBV5-1; clone_size: -; cdr3_aa: CASSLGLAGVHEQYF
j_call: TRBJ2-1; v_call: TRBV11-3; clone_size: -; cdr3_aa: CASSSWGGSPQEQFF
j_call: TRBJ2-7; v_call: TRBV11-2; clone_size: -; cdr3_aa: CASSLATGAGEQYF
j_call: TRBJ2-1; v_call: TRBV9; clone_size: once; cdr3_aa: CASSAGPGTGYNEQFF
j_call: TRBJ1-1; v_call: TRBV28; clone_size: -; cdr3_aa: CASSTPGGTEAFF
j_call: TRBJ2-1; v_call: TRBV6-5; clone_size: -; cdr3_aa: CASSYSMRRGNNEQFF
j_call: TRBJ2-7; v_call: TRBV7-9; clone_size: -; cdr3_aa: CASSLEFGYEQYF
j_call: TRBJ1-3; v_call: TRBV30; clone_size: -; cdr3_aa: CAWTSRNTIYF
j_call: TRBJ1-5; v_call: TRBV5-1; clone_size: -; cdr3_aa: CASSLGDRGDQPQHF
j_call: TRBJ1-2; v_call: TRBV2; clone_size: -; cdr3_aa: CASSFLITGGANGYTF
j_call: TRBJ2-1; v_call: TRBV27; clone_size: -; cdr3_aa: CASRPNLRQAGYNEQFF
j_call: TRBJ2-7; v_call: TRBV11-2; clone_size: -; cdr3_aa: CASSFREGPSYEQYF
j_call: TRBJ2-7; v_call: TRBV27; clone_size: -; cdr3_aa: CASSRRDRGPPYEQYF
j_call: TRBJ1-3; v_call: TRBV5-1; clone_size: -; cdr3_aa: CASSFETGRGNTIYF
j_call: TRBJ1-1; v_call: TRBV5-1; clone_size: -; cdr3_aa: CASSFGQPMNTEAFF
j_call: TRBJ2-4; v_call: TRBV14; clone_size: -; cdr3_aa: CASSQVTIGGNIQYF
j_call: TRBJ1-5; v_call: TRBV10-3; clone_size: -; cdr3_aa: CAISESRTGGLSQPQHF
j_call: TRBJ2-2; v_call: TRBV6-1; clone_size: -; cdr3_aa: CASTPLAGAVGELFF
j_call: TRBJ2-3; v_call: TRBV2; clone_size: -; cdr3_aa: CASSELLQLDTQYF
j_call: TRBJ2-7; v_call: TRBV2; clone_size: -; cdr3_aa: CASSDYSSYEQYF
j_call: TRBJ2-7; v_call: TRBV19; clone_size: -; cdr3_aa: CASSMGDRGRYEQYF
j_call: TRBJ1-3; v_call: TRBV7-2; clone_size: -; cdr3_aa: CASSLDTASGNTIYF
j_call: TRBJ2-3; v_call: TRBV5-6; clone_size: -; cdr3_aa: CASSIIAASDTQYF
j_call: TRBJ2-7; v_call: TRBV27; clone_size: -; cdr3_aa: CASSLQGSYEQYF
j_call: TRBJ2-3; v_call: TRBV9; clone_size: -; cdr3_aa: CASSVGGTGDTQYF
j_call: TRBJ2-3; v_call: TRBV27; clone_size: -; cdr3_aa: CASSSIPRDTQYF
j_call: TRBJ2-3; v_call: TRBV7-9; clone_size: -; cdr3_aa: CASSLGQGSSTDTQYF
j_call: TRBJ2-2; v_call: TRBV6-4; clone_size: -; cdr3_aa: CASSQSTQGPGELFF
j_call: TRBJ2-7; v_call: TRBV29-1; clone_size: -; cdr3_aa: CSVEAPGSYEQYF
j_call: TRBJ2-7; v_call: TRBV4-3; clone_size: -; cdr3_aa: CASSQSTGISYEQYF
j_call: TRBJ2-2; v_call: TRBV12-2; clone_size: -; cdr3_aa: CASRPTSGRSGTGELFF
j_call: TRBJ1-4; v_call: TRBV7-3; clone_size: -; cdr3_aa: CASSSNTGGGWEKLFF
j_call: TRBJ2-4; v_call: TRBV7-2; clone_size: -; cdr3_aa: CASSWTALAKNIQYF
j_call: TRBJ2-1; v_call: TRBV5-6; clone_size: -; cdr3_aa: CASRSQGEEGTYNEQFF
j_call: TRBJ1-4; v_call: TRBV9; clone_size: -; cdr3_aa: CASSVDGSLEKLFF
j_call: TRBJ1-1; v_call: TRBV6-5; clone_size: -; cdr3_aa: CASSTGGELYTEAFF
j_call: TRBJ1-1; v_call: TRBV19; clone_size: -; cdr3_aa: CASSNRGATEAFF
j_call: TRBJ2-3; v_call: TRBV7-2; clone_size: -; cdr3_aa: CASSLAPGLADTQYF
j_call: TRBJ2-2; v_call: TRBV7-3; clone_size: -; cdr3_aa: CASRSRTDTGELFF
j_call: -; v_call: TRBV29-1; clone_size: -; cdr3_aa: CSVQTSGLYEQYF
j_call: TRBJ2-1; v_call: TRBV5-1; clone_size: -; cdr3_aa: CASSKNLGGFSYNEQFF
j_call: TRBJ2-1; v_call: TRBV28; clone_size: -; cdr3_aa: CASSPLNEQFF
j_call: TRBJ1-2; v_call: TRBV2; clone_size: -; cdr3_aa: CASSNADWGYTF
j_call: TRBJ2-2; v_call: TRBV7-6; clone_size: -; cdr3_aa: CASSLEQRGNTGELFF
j_call: TRBJ2-7; v_call: TRBV7-2; clone_size: -; cdr3_aa: CASSLRDTSSYEQYF
j_call: TRBJ1-1; v_call: TRBV7-9; clone_size: -; cdr3_aa: CASTPDRGGLAEAFF
j_call: TRBJ1-5; v_call: TRBV6-4; clone_size: -; cdr3_aa: CASRQGPESDQPQHF